The 2 T cell receptor beta chains presented below share a single source sample, sequenced in a study of early T cells in non-severe SARS-CoV-2 infection (dated by TCRdb to the early 2020s). The library was prepared using 5' RACE. TCRdb lists the instrument as NextSeq 500. Through fastp at Q25 and MiXCR, TCRdb rebuilt clones from the public reads, retaining in-frame beta chains. Identical CDR3 protein sequences are pooled into one entry, listed with their most common genes and DNA. This sample gives 15,000 to 25,000 distinct CDR3 sequences in total; approximately 4% of them show up just once. The ten largest clones add up to under 8.5% of the sample. Sequenced: whole blood. All receptors derive from an adult who was a healthcare worker with PCR-confirmed SARS-CoV-2 infection or an uninfected control (not recorded which).

In this sample, this clonotype turned up a few times. The chain links TRBV11-2 to TRBJ1-1; no definite D call. The CDR3 has 13 residues. Trimming pared 2 bases from V and 10 bases from J, leaving 14 bases between. Germline V gene data show CDR1 as SGHAT and CDR2 as FQNNGV. The CDR3 loop reads CASSLQRSRTAFF. CDR3 sequence (DNA): TGTGCCAGCAGCTTACAGAGGTCCCGGACAGCTTTCTTT.

This clonotype was recorded many times. This rearrangement joins TRBV12-3 or TRBV12-4 to TRBJ1-1; tentatively, D is TRBD1 (6 bases). CDR3 length: 14 residues. V was trimmed by 2 bases and J by 1 base, leaving 8 bases between them. The CDR3 region is CASSLLGGNTEAFF. CDR3 coding DNA: TGTGCCAGCAGTTTATTAGGGGGGAACACTGAAGCTTTCTTT.